Following are 4 T cell receptor beta chains from one sample sequenced in a study of spatial heterogeneity in lung cancer. TCRdb used MiXCR to reprocess the 5' RACE reads, holding one entry per CDR3 protein. Of about 100,000 distinct CDR3 sequences detected, approximately 4% appear once; the ten largest clones hold approximately 21%. Study-wide results and caveats: Counts of expanded intratumoral alpha and beta TCRs tracked tumor mutation counts.

No cognate antigen is known for these TCRs. Time point reported: sample taken at primary tumor resection. Sample: lung tumor tissue, taken at surgery. These receptors were collected from a male donor with early-stage non-small cell lung cancer.

This clonotype was recorded at least ten times. This chain joins TRBV28 and TRBJ2-5; D remains unclear. In germline, CDR1 is MDHEN, CDR2 SYDVKM. The V end lost 7 bases, the J end lost 3 bases, and 18 bases lay between the germline ends. This CDR3 comprises 15 residues. In nucleotides, the CDR3 is TGTGCCAGCAACCCGACGAACCAGGAAAAAGAGACCCAGTACTTC. This encodes CASNPTNQEKETQYF.

The table lists this clonotype with many counts. This chain uses TRBV4-1 with TRBJ2-5, with 8 bases matching TRBD2. J was trimmed by 5 bases and V by 1 base; bases with no gene match: 9. The CDR3 spans 16 residues. Germline V lookup: CDR1 MGHRA, CDR2 YSYEKL. CDR3 protein: CASSQVGLAGTETQYF. The CDR3 DNA reads as TGCGCCAGCAGCCAAGTGGGGCTAGCGGGCACCGAGACCCAGTACTTC.

This clonotype appeared many times. The chain uses TRBV28 and TRBJ2-3, with TRBD1 matching 12 bases. In germline, CDR1 is MDHEN, CDR2 SYDVKM. The CDR3 runs 16 residues. The trim removed 3 bases at V and 4 bases at J, leaving 5 bases unmatched. The CDR3 protein is CASSFPGTGGADTQYF. The CDR3, as DNA: TGTGCCAGCAGTTTCCCAGGGACAGGGGGCGCAGATACGCAGTATTTT.

There are many counts of this clonotype. This sequence joins TRBV28 and TRBJ1-3, with D unresolved. Germline CDR1 and CDR2: MDHEN and SYDVKM. This CDR3 contains 10 residues. The V gene lost 8 bases and the J gene lost 9 bases, with 8 bases spanning the gap. CDR3 nucleotides: TGTGCCAGCGGCCGGGGCACCATATATTTT. Its translation: CASGRGTIYF.